This paragraph reports one T cell receptor beta chain. Primers included in the PCR were 60 Vbeta and 13 Jbeta primers. The table came from immunoSEQ multiplex PCR; TCRdb's copy has only in-frame clones and leaves some out. The sample's table shows about 72,000 clones. This sample stems from a study of cytomegalovirus exposure and HLA in healthy donors. V gave up 4 bases and J gave up 7 bases; unmatched junction bases: 6. The germline CDR1 and CDR2 sequences are LNHDA and SQIVND (reference sequence). The CDR3 is 13 residues long. This TCR derives from a man aged 45-60 years in good health and CMV-seropositive. The rearrangement uses TRBV19 and TRBJ2-5; 7 positions agree with TRBD1. Sequencing was carried out using PBMCs. In nucleotides, the CDR3 is TGTGCCAGTAGTACACAGGGGAGAGGGACCCAGTACTTC. Its protein product is CASSTQGRGTQYF.